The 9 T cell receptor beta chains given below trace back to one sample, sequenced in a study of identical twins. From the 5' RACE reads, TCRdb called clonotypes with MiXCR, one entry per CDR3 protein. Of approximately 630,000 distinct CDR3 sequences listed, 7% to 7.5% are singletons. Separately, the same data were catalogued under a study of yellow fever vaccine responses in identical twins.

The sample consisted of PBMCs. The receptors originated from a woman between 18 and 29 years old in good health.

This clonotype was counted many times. The CDR3, as DNA: TGTGCCAGCAGGCCGGGACAGAACTCCTACGAGCAGTACTTC. Its protein product is CASRPGQNSYEQYF. J is TRBJ2-7 and V is TRBV12-3 or TRBV12-4, with 7 positions matching TRBD1. J gave up 0 bases and V 6 bases, and 5 bases lay outside the gene matches. The CDR3 is 14 amino acids.

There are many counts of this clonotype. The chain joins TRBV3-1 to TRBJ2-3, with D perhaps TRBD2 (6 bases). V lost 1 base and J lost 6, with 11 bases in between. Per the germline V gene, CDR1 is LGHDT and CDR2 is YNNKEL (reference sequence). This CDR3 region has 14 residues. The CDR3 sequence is CASSQGKGGDTQYF. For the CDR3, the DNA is TGTGCCAGCAGCCAAGGAAAAGGAGGGGATACGCAGTATTTT.

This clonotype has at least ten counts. The CDR3 nucleotides are TGCAGCGTTCGGGGAGGGGAGACCCAGTACTTC. Its translation is CSVRGGETQYF. This sequence joins TRBV29-1 and TRBJ2-5; 7 nucleotides match TRBD2. J lost 5 bases, V lost 5 bases, and 2 bases had no gene match. CDR3 size: 11 residues. Germline V lookup: CDR1 SQVTM, CDR2 ANQGSEA.

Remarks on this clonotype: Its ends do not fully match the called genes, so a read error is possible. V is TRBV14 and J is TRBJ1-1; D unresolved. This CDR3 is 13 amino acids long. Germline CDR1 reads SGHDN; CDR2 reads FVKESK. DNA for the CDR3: TGTGCCAGCAGCCAAGTGTTGAACACTGAAGTTTTCTTT. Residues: CASSQVLNTEVFF.

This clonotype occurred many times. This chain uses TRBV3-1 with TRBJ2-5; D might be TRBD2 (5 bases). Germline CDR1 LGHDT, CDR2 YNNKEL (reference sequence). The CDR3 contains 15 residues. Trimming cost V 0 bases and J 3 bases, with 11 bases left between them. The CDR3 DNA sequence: TGTGCCAGCAGCCAAGATTCCCTAGCAAAAGAGACCCAGTACTTC. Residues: CASSQDSLAKETQYF.

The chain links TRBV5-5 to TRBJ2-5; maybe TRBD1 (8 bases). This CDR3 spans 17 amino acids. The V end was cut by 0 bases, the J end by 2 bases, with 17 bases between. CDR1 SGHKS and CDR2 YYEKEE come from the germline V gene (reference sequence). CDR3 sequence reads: CASSLAGQGGLQETQYF. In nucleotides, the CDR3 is TGTGCCAGCAGCTTGGCCGGACAGGGAGGGCTACAAGAGACCCAGTACTTC.

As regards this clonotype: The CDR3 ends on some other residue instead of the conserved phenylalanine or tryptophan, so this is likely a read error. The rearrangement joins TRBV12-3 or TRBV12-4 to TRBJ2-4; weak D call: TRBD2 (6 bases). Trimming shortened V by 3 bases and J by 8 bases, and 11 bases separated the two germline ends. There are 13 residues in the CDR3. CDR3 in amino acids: CASSFPWEDIQYL. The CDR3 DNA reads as TGTGCCAGCAGTTTTCCCTGGGAGGACATTCAGTACCTC.

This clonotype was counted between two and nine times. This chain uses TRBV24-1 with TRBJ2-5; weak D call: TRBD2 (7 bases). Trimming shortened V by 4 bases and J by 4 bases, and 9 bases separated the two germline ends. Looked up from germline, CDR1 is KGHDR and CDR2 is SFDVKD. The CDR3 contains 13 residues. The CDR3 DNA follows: TGTGCCACCAGTGACCGGGGGGCAGAGACCCAGTACTTC. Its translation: CATSDRGAETQYF.

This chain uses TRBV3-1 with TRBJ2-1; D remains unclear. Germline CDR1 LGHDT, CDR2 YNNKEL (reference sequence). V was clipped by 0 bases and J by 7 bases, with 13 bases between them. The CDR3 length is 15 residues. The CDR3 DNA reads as TGTGCCAGCAGCCAAGATTTGGGGTTCCAGAATGAGCAGTTCTTC. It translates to CASSQDLGFQNEQFF.